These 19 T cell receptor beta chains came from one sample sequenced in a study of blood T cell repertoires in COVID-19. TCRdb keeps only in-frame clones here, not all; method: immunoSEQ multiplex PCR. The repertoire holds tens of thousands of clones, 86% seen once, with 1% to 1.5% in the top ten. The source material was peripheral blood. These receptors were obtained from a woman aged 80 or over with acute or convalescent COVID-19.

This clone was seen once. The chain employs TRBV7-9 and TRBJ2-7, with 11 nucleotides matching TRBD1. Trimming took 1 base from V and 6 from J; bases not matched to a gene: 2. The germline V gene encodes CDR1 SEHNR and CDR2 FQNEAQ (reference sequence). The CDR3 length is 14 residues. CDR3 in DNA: TGTGCCAGCAGCTTAGGGACAGGGGGCCCCGAGCAGTACTTC. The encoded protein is CASSLGTGGPEQYF. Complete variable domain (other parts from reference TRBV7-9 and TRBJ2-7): DTGVSQNPRHKITKRGQNVTFRCDPISEHNRLYWYRQTLGQGPEFLTYFQNEAQLEKSRLLSDRFSAERPKGSFSTLEIQRTEQGDSAMYLCASSLGTGGPEQYFGPGTRLTVT.

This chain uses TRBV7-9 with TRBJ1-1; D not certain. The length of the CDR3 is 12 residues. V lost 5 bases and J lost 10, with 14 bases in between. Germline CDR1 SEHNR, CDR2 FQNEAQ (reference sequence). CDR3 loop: CASSPNSLGAFF. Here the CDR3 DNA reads TGTGCCAGCAGCCCCAACAGCCTGGGAGCTTTCTTT.

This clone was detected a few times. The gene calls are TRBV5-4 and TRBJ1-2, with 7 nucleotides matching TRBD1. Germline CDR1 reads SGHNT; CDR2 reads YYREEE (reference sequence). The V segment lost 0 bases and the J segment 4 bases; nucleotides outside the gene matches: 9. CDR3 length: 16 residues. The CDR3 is CASSLDDRVRGYGYTF. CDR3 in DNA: TGTGCCAGCAGCTTGGACGACAGGGTTCGTGGCTATGGCTACACCTTC.

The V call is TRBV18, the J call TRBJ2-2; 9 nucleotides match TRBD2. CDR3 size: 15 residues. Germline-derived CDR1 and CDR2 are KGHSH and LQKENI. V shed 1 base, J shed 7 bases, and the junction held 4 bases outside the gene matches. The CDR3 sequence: CASSPLAGEIGELFF. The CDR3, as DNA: TGTGCCAGCTCACCACTAGCGGGAGAAATCGGGGAGCTGTTTTTT.

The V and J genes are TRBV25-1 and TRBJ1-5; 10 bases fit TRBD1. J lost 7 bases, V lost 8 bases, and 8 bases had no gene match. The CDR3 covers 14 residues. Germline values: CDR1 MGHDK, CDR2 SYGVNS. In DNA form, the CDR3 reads TGTGCCAGCGCCGAGACAGGGGGCTCCCAGCCCCAGCATTTT. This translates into CASAETGGSQPQHF.

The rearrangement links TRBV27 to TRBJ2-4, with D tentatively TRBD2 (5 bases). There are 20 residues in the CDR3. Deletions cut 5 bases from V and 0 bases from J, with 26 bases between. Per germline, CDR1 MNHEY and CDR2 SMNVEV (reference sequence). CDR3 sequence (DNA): TGTGCCAGCAGTCCCCCATCCGCGTTGGCCGGGATGCTAGCCAAAAACATTCAGTACTTC. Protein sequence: CASSPPSALAGMLAKNIQYF.

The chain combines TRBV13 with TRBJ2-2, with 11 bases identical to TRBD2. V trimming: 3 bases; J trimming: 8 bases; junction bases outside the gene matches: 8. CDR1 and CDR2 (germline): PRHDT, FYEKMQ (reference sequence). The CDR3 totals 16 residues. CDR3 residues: CASSFNSGRARGELFF. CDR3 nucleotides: TGTGCCAGCAGCTTCAATAGCGGGAGGGCCAGAGGGGAGCTGTTTTTT.

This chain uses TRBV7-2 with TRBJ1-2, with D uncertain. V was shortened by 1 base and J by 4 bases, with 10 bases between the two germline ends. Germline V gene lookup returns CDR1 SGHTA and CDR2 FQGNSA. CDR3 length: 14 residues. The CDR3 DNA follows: TGTGCCAGCAGCTTAGGGGCAAGTAGCTATGGCTACACCTTC. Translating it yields CASSLGASSYGYTF.

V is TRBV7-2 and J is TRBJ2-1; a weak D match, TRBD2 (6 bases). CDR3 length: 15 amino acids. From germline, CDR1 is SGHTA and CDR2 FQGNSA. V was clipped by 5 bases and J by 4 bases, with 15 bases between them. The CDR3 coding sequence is TGTGCCAGCAGCCGGATAGTCGGGACTTACAATGAGCAGTTCTTC. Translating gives CASSRIVGTYNEQFF.

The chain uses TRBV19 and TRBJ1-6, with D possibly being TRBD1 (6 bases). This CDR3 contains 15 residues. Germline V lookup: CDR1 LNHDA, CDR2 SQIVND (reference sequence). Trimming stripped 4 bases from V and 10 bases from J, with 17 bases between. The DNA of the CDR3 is TGTGCCAGTAGTACCCACAGGGTGTGGGGCTCACCCCTCCACTTT. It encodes CASSTHRVWGSPLHF.

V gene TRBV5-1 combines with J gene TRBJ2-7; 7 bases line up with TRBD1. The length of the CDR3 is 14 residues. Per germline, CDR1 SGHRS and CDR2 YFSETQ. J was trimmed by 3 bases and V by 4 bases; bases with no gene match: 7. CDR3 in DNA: TGCGCCAGCAGCCTGGGGACAGCAGGCTACGAGCAGTACTTC. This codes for CASSLGTAGYEQYF.

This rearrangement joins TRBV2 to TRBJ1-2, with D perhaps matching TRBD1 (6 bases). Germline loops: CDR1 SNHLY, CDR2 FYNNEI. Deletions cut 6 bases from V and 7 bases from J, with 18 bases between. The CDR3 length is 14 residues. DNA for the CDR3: TGTGCCAGCAGCGACGTGGGGCGCAGGGGTGGCTACACCTTC. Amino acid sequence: CASSDVGRRGGYTF.

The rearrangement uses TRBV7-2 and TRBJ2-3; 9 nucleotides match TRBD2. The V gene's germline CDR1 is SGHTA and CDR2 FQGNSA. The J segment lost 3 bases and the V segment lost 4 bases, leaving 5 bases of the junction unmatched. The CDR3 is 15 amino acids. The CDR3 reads CASSSTSGTTDTQYF. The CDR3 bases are TGTGCCAGCAGCTCGACTAGCGGAACGACAGATACGCAGTATTTT.

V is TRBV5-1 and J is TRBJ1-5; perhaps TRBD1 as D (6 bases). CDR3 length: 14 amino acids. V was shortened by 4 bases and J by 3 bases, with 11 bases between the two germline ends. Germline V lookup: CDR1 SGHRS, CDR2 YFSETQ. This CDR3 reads CASSVTGLNQPQHF. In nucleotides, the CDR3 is TGCGCCAGCAGCGTGACAGGACTCAATCAGCCCCAGCATTTT.

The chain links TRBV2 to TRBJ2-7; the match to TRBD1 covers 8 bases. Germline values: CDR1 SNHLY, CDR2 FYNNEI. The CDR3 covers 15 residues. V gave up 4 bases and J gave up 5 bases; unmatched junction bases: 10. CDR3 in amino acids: CASSGVDRAGDEQYF. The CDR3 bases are TGTGCCAGCAGTGGGGTGGACAGGGCTGGGGACGAGCAGTACTTC.

CDR3 in amino acids: CASTPGRGTAYEQYF. For the CDR3, the DNA is TGTGCCAGCACCCCGGGTCGGGGGACAGCCTACGAGCAGTACTTC. The V and J genes are TRBV6-5 and TRBJ2-7, with a tentative D call TRBD1 (7 bases). V lost 7 bases and J lost 2, with 18 bases in between. The germline CDR1 and CDR2 sequences are MNHEY and SVGAGI. The CDR3 length is 15 residues.

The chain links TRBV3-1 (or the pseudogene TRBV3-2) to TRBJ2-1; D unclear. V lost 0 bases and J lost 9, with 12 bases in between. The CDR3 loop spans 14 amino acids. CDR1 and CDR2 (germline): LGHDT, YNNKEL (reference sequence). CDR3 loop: CASSQDDASSEQFF. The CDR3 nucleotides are TGTGCCAGCAGCCAAGATGATGCGTCAAGTGAGCAGTTCTTC.

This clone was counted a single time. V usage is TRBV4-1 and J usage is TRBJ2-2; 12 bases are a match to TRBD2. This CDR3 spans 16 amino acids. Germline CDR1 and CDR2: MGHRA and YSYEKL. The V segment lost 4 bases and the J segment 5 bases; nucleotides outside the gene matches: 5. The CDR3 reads CASSPTSGRGTGELFF. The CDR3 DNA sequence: TGCGCCAGCAGCCCGACTAGCGGGAGAGGTACCGGGGAGCTGTTTTTT.

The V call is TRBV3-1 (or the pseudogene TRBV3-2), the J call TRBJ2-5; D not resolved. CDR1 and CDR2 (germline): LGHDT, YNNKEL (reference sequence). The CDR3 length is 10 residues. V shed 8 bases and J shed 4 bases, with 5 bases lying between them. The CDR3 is CASLGETQYF. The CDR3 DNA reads TGTGCCAGCCTAGGAGAGACCCAGTACTTC.